The next 10 T cell receptor beta chains were all read from a single sample in a study of cytotoxic CD8 clonotypes in ibrutinib-treated CLL. Profiling relied on immunoSEQ multiplex PCR, and the TCRdb table lists in-frame clones only, not all of them. The sample lists approximately 330,000 clones; almost 80% were seen once. The sequencing used PBMCs, collected before ibrutinib treatment. The receptors were gathered from a human donor with chronic lymphocytic leukemia.

This clone was seen a handful of times. This sequence joins TRBV2 and TRBJ2-2; no reliable D call. Trimming shortened V by 7 bases and J by 5 bases, and 5 bases separated the two germline ends. Per the germline V gene, CDR1 is SNHLY and CDR2 is FYNNEI. The CDR3 has 11 residues. DNA for the CDR3: TGTGCCAGCACCGGAACCGGGGAGCTGTTTTTT. Encoded protein: CASTGTGELFF. The whole variable domain, remainder taken from reference TRBV2 and TRBJ2-2, is EPEVTQTPSHQVTQMGQEVILRCVPISNHLYFYWYRQILGQKVEFLVSFYNNEISEKSEIFDDQFSVERPDGSNFTLKIRSTKLEDSAMYFCASTGTGELFFGEGSRLTVL.

This clone was found once. The rearrangement uses TRBV7-2 and TRBJ2-3, with D possibly matching TRBD2 (7 bases). V dropped 1 base and J dropped 2 bases, with 10 bases sitting between them. Germline V gene data show CDR1 as SGHTA and CDR2 as FQGNSA. CDR3 length equals 15 residues. As DNA, the CDR3 is TGTGCCAGCAGCTTAGATCGGGGGGCCACAGATACGCAGTATTTT. Translated, it gives CASSLDRGATDTQYF.

The gene calls are TRBV7-9 and TRBJ2-3; 7 bases are shared with TRBD2. Trimming at V came to 3 bases and at J to 3 bases, leaving 12 bases not matched to a gene. The CDR3 spans 17 residues. CDR1 and CDR2 from the germline V gene are SEHNR and FQNEAQ (reference sequence). DNA of the CDR3: TGTGCCAGCAGCTTTGAGGGACCGGGACTACAAACAGATACGCAGTATTTT. It specifies CASSFEGPGLQTDTQYF.

In this sample, this clone turned up once. The chain carries TRBV30 and TRBJ1-3; D not certain. Germline V CDR1 and CDR2: GTSNPN, SVGIG (reference sequence). Trimming left V 4 bases short and J 0 bases short, with 7 bases between. CDR3 length equals 13 residues. The CDR3 is CAWNPSSGNTIYF. The DNA for the CDR3 is TGTGCCTGGAATCCAAGCTCTGGAAACACCATATATTTT. The full variable domain, with the rest looked up from reference TRBV30 and TRBJ1-3, is SQTIHQWPATLVQPVGSPLSLECTVEGTSNPNLYWYRQAAGRGLQLLFYSVGIGQISSEVPQNLSASRPQDRQFILSSKKLLLSDSGFYLCAWNPSSGNTIYFGEGSWLTVV.

CDR3 nucleotide sequence: TGTGCCAGCAGCGGGCAAGGCAGGTCCACCGGGGAGCTGTTTTTT. It codes for CASSGQGRSTGELFF. The chain uses TRBV2 and TRBJ2-2, with D uncertain. CDR1 SNHLY and CDR2 FYNNEI come from the germline V gene. Trimming left V 6 bases short and J 4 bases short, with 15 bases between. CDR3 length: 15 amino acids.

The chain carries TRBV5-1 and TRBJ2-3; weak D call: TRBD1 (6 bases). Looked up from germline, CDR1 is SGHRS and CDR2 is YFSETQ. This CDR3 has 14 residues. The V and J ends lost 0 bases and 6 bases respectively, with 11 bases between them. CDR3 loop: CASSLAGAEDTQYF. CDR3 sequence (DNA): TGCGCCAGCAGCTTGGCAGGGGCTGAGGATACGCAGTATTTT.

This clone showed up just a few times. V gene TRBV6-4 combines with J gene TRBJ1-1; no definite D call. Trimming pared 0 bases from V and 7 bases from J, leaving 9 bases between. CDR1 and CDR2 (germline): MRHNA, SNTAGT. This CDR3 has 13 amino acids. The CDR3 DNA sequence: TGTGCCAGCAGTGACTCGGGGATCGGTGAAGCTTTCTTT. It is translated as CASSDSGIGEAFF.

This clone was seen a handful of times. The chain couples TRBV20-1 to TRBJ2-1; no clear D. Germline V CDR1 and CDR2: DFQATT, SNEGSKA (reference sequence). The CDR3 runs to 10 residues. Deletions cut 5 bases from V and 7 bases from J, with 6 bases between. The CDR3 nucleotides read TGCAGTGCTCCCAGAAATGAGCAGTTCTTC. Protein: CSAPRNEQFF.

V and J are TRBV15 and TRBJ2-3; D gene uncertain. Germline V gene lookup returns CDR1 LNHNV and CDR2 YYDKDF (reference sequence). The CDR3 length is 16 residues. V lost 3 bases and J 1 base, leaving 14 bases between the germline ends. The CDR3 region has the DNA TGTGCCACCAGCAGTGTGGCCCCCGGAGGCACAGATACGCAGTATTTT. Protein: CATSSVAPGGTDTQYF.

J is TRBJ1-5 and V is TRBV10-3; 9 bases map to TRBD1. CDR3 length: 15 residues. Germline V CDR1 and CDR2: ENHRY, SYGVKD. V was clipped by 4 bases and J by 4 bases; unmatched bases: 5. CDR3 DNA sequence: TGTGCCATCAGTGGGCGGACAGGGGAGAATCAGCCCCAGCATTTT. Its protein is CAISGRTGENQPQHF.